Below, 5 T cell receptor beta chains from the same sample are listed, as sequenced in a study of OX40 agonist ivuxolimab in advanced cancers. The assay was immunoSEQ multiplex PCR, and TCRdb's table has in-frame clones only and misses some. The repertoire has 22,000 or so clones, around four fifths of them found once; the top ten carry just under 35%. The material sequenced was CD4+ or CD8+ T cells sorted from blood, taken in a trial of the OX40 agonist ivuxolimab. The receptors shown here come from an adult with an advanced solid tumor such as melanoma, head and neck, liver or kidney cancer.

The genes are TRBV21-1 and TRBJ1-2; TRBD1 reflects the table's D call only, with no check against the DNA. TRBV21-1 is a recognized pseudogene. This CDR3 has 19 amino acids. Here the CDR3 reads CASSKVVNFGQGVDYGYTF. In nucleotides, the CDR3 is TGTGCCAGCAGCAAAGTGGTAAATTTTGGACAGGGGGTGGACTATGGCTACACCTTC.

This clone was seen a handful of times. The genes are TRBV19 and TRBJ2-7; 11 nucleotides match TRBD2. CDR1 and CDR2 from the germline V gene are LNHDA and SQIVND (reference sequence). CDR3 length: 17 amino acids. Germline trimming cut 0 bases from V and 2 bases from J; bases unmatched to any gene: 6. The CDR3 DNA is TGTGCCAGTAGTATAGATACCGGGACTAGCGGAGCCTACGAGCAGTACTTC. This sequence encodes CASSIDTGTSGAYEQYF.

The chain uses TRBV5-1 and TRBJ2-3; possibly TRBD2 for D (5 bases). Germline CDR1 is SGHRS and CDR2 is YFSETQ. V shed 0 bases and J shed 0 bases, with 8 bases lying between them. This CDR3 has 15 amino acids. CDR3 amino acids: CASSLDAGSTDTQYF. In DNA, the CDR3 is TGCGCCAGCAGCTTGGATGCGGGTAGCACAGATACGCAGTATTTT.

V and J are TRBV27 and TRBJ1-2, with 8 bases identical to TRBD1. This CDR3 comprises 16 residues. CDR1 and CDR2 from the germline V gene are MNHEY and SMNVEV (reference sequence). V lost 2 bases, J lost 5 bases, and 10 bases stayed unmatched. CDR3 in amino acids: CASSLSQGAVRYGYTF. The CDR3 region has the DNA TGTGCCAGCAGTTTAAGCCAGGGGGCAGTACGATATGGCTACACCTTC.

The gene calls are TRBV11-2 and TRBJ2-3; D remains unclear. CDR1 SGHAT and CDR2 FQNNGV come from the germline V gene. The CDR3 consists of 14 residues. The ends were cut back, 2 bases at V and 1 base at J, with 7 bases in the middle. In DNA, the CDR3 is TGTGCCAGCAGCTTAACAAGTGGCACAGATACGCAGTATTTT. It translates to CASSLTSGTDTQYF.